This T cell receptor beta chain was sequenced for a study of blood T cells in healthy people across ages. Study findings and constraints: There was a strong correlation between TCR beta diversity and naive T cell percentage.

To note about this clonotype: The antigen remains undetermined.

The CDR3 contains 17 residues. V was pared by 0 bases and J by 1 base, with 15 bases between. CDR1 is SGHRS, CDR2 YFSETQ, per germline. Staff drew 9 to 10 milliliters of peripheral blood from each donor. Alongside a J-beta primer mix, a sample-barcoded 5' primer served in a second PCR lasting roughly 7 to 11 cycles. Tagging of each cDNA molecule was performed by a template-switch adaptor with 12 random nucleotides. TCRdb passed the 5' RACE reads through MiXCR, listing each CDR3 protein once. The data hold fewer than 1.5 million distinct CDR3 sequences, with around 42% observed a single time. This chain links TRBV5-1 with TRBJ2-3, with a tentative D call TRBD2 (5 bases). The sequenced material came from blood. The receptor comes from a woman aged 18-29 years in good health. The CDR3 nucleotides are TGCGCCAGCAGCTTGGACGAGGGCCACTGGGGCACAGATACGCAGTATTTT. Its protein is CASSLDEGHWGTDTQYF.